A single sample is the source of the 14 T cell receptor beta chains below, sequenced in a study of vaccination and CD4 T cells after COVID-19. Sequenced with the Oncomine TCR Beta short-read assay was DNA taken from cultured CD4+ T cells. TCRdb reanalysed the PCR reads using MiXCR and keeps one entry per CDR3 protein. Among some 4,000 distinct CDR3 sequences listed, about 20% were seen once. Their recognized antigens are unknown. Treatment specified: approximately 9-day PBMC culture with coronavirus spike peptide pools or control peptides (ViraFEST assay). Sequenced sample: CD4+ T cells from blood, cultured in vitro. Source of these receptors: a human donor who had recovered from COVID-19.

V usage is TRBV12-3 or TRBV12-4 and J usage is TRBJ2-3; D is perhaps TRBD1 or TRBD2 (5 bases each). This CDR3 is built from 14 residues. Trimming took 6 bases from V and 0 from J, leaving 10 bases between them. CDR3 sequence reads: CASSRDGSTDTQYF. The DNA for the CDR3 is TGTGCCAGCAGCCGGGACGGCAGCACAGATACGCAGTATTTT.

By proportion, this clonotype is medium-sized. The rearrangement uses TRBV6-2 or TRBV6-3 and TRBJ2-2; 7 bases are a match to TRBD1. Germline trimming cut 7 bases from V and 3 bases from J; bases unmatched to any gene: 5. There are 14 residues in the CDR3. The germline CDR1 and CDR2 sequences are MNHEY and SVGEGT. The CDR3 nucleotides read TGTGCCAGCATTTGGGGACAGTACACCGGGGAGCTGTTTTTT. Its protein is CASIWGQYTGELFF.

Remarks on this clonotype: The conserved phenylalanine or tryptophan normally closing the CDR3 is absent here, so this likely arose from a read error. The rearrangement uses TRBV10-3 and TRBJ2-6, with D possibly being TRBD1 (5 bases). Germline-derived CDR1 and CDR2 are ENHRY and SYGVKD. This CDR3 is built from 17 residues. Trimming removed 1 base from V and 0 bases from J, with 10 bases in between. The CDR3 DNA follows: TGTGCCATCAGTGAGTTTACAGGAGCCTCTGGGGCCAACGTCCTGACTTCC. Protein product: CAISEFTGASGANVLTS.

V is TRBV20-1 and J is TRBJ1-1; no definite D call. V was shortened by 0 bases and J by 6 bases, with 11 bases between the two germline ends. Germline lookup yields CDR1 DFQATT and CDR2 SNEGSKA (reference sequence). The CDR3 length is 13 residues. CDR3 in DNA: TGCAGTGCTAGAGATCCCCGGGATGCTGAAGCTTTCTTT. This codes for CSARDPRDAEAFF.

By share, this clonotype counts as medium-sized. This chain joins TRBV6-4 and TRBJ1-1; a weak D match, TRBD1 (6 bases). CDR1 and CDR2 from the germline V gene are MRHNA and SNTAGT. The CDR3 has 14 amino acids. V was cut by 6 bases and J by 2 bases, with 13 bases left in between. CDR3 sequence reads: CASSPEGGNTEAFF. Here the CDR3 DNA reads TGTGCCAGCAGCCCAGAAGGGGGAAACACTGAAGCTTTCTTT.

CDR3: CASAGGQGSYEQYF. CDR3 coding DNA: TGTGCCAGCGCCGGGGGACAGGGTTCCTACGAGCAGTACTTC. The chain links TRBV3-1 to TRBJ2-7; 9 positions match TRBD1. Germline V gene lookup returns CDR1 LGHDT and CDR2 YNNKEL (reference sequence). The junction had 6 bases not matched to a gene; V was cut back by 8 bases and J by 1 base. There are 14 residues in the CDR3.

The rearrangement links TRBV29-1 to TRBJ1-1; 7 bases are a match to TRBD1. Germline V gene lookup returns CDR1 SQVTM and CDR2 ANQGSEA. Germline trimming cut 3 bases from V and 11 bases from J; bases unmatched to any gene: 3. This CDR3 is built from 10 residues. The CDR3 spells CSVEEGAAFF. The CDR3 bases are TGCAGCGTTGAGGAGGGGGCGGCTTTCTTT.

This clonotype was recorded a few times. The chain recombines TRBV12-3 or TRBV12-4 with TRBJ1-6, with a weak D call TRBD1 (5 bases). The CDR3 loop spans 15 amino acids. Trimming shortened V by 3 bases and J by 6 bases, and 12 bases separated the two germline ends. As DNA, the CDR3 is TGTGCCAGCAGTTTGGCAGGGTCGTTTAATTCACCCCTCCACTTT. Protein sequence: CASSLAGSFNSPLHF.

The table lists this clonotype with a few counts. The chain combines TRBV30 with TRBJ2-7, with D tentatively TRBD1 or TRBD2 (5 bases each). Trimming pared 3 bases from V and 3 bases from J, leaving 15 bases between. CDR3 size: 14 residues. Germline CDR1 reads GTSNPN; CDR2 reads SVGIG (reference sequence). DNA for the CDR3: TGTGCCTGGAGAGTGGACGGTGGGGGCTACGAGCAGTACTTC. It translates to CAWRVDGGGYEQYF.

This clonotype has just a few counts. This chain connects TRBV5-5 to TRBJ2-2, with D unresolved. The germline CDR1 and CDR2 sequences are SGHKS and YYEKEE (reference sequence). The CDR3 length is 13 residues. V shed 2 bases and J shed 7 bases, with 9 bases lying between them. The CDR3 loop reads CASSLTVGGELFF. The CDR3 nucleotides are TGTGCCAGCAGCTTAACGGTGGGCGGGGAGCTGTTTTTT.

The chain couples TRBV18 to TRBJ1-5; TRBD1 agrees at 9 bases. V was clipped by 4 bases and J by 2 bases; unmatched bases: 6. The CDR3 is 16 residues long. Germline lookup yields CDR1 KGHSH and CDR2 LQKENI. Here the CDR3 reads CASSRTGGGGNQPQHF. In DNA form, the CDR3 reads TGTGCCAGCTCACGTACAGGGGGCGGCGGCAATCAGCCCCAGCATTTT.

This chain connects TRBV9 to TRBJ1-2; D is ambiguous. The CDR3 totals 14 residues. Germline V gene lookup returns CDR1 SGDLS and CDR2 YYNGEE. V was clipped by 0 bases and J by 1 base, with 7 bases between them. In DNA, the CDR3 is TGTGCCAGCAGCGTAGGTCAGGTTAACTATGGCTACACCTTC. Translation: CASSVGQVNYGYTF.

The chain couples TRBV19 to TRBJ2-5; 15 bases align to TRBD2. J gave up 5 bases and V 10 bases, and 8 bases lay outside the gene matches. Germline-derived CDR1 and CDR2 are LNHDA and SQIVND (reference sequence). This CDR3 is built from 15 residues. The CDR3 here is CATGTSGGPVETQYF. CDR3 sequence (DNA): TGTGCCACCGGGACTAGCGGGGGGCCGGTGGAGACCCAGTACTTC.

A few counts support this clonotype. The chain links TRBV30 to TRBJ2-7, with D perhaps matching TRBD2 (6 bases). Germline V gene lookup returns CDR1 GTSNPN and CDR2 SVGIG (reference sequence). The CDR3 is 11 amino acids. The V and J ends lost 8 bases and 1 base respectively, with 9 bases between them. Here the CDR3 DNA reads TGTGCCCGCGGGACTTCCTACGAGCAGTACTTC. This translates into CARGTSYEQYF.